This entry is about one TCR beta chain. The target antigen is unknown. The data are from a study of CD8 T cells in ankylosing spondylitis. General study points: It was reported that disease-linked clones were significantly enriched in matched ankylosing spondylitis synovial fluid.

The authors made TCR beta libraries by quantitative 5'-RACE with molecular barcodes. Each CDR3 protein gets one entry after TCRdb re-called the 5' RACE reads with MiXCR. The sample has about 360,000 distinct CDR3 sequences; approximately 22% are singletons. The germline gives CDR1 GTSNPN, CDR2 SVGIG (reference sequence). This CDR3 is 10 amino acids long. V lost 5 bases and J 5 bases, leaving 4 bases between the germline ends. This clonotype was sampled from a male donor with ankylosing spondylitis or in good health (not recorded which). J is TRBJ2-1 and V is TRBV30, with D uncertain. Source material: blood, either unsorted or a sorted T cell fraction (not recorded which). CDR3 DNA: TGTGCCTGGGGACACAATGAGCAGTTCTTC. It encodes CAWGHNEQFF.